The 22 T cell receptor beta chains below were found in one sample sequenced in a study of cytomegalovirus exposure and HLA in healthy donors. The table came from immunoSEQ multiplex PCR; TCRdb's copy has only in-frame clones and leaves some out. The sample lists a few hundred thousand clones, 85% to 90% occurring once. The sequencing input was PBMCs. Every receptor here comes from a woman aged 18-29 years in good health and CMV-seronegative.

This clone was seen only a few times. The chain recombines TRBV10-3 with TRBJ2-7; tentatively, D is TRBD1 (5 bases). The CDR3 loop spans 13 amino acids. The germline V gene has CDR1 ENHRY and CDR2 SYGVKD. V was trimmed by 0 bases and J by 5 bases, leaving 8 bases between them. The chain's CDR3 is CAISESIGDEQYF. CDR3 bases: TGTGCCATCAGTGAGTCGATAGGGGACGAGCAGTACTTC.

V is TRBV6-6 and J is TRBJ2-2; TRBD1 matches at 7 bases. The CDR3 sequence is 15 residues long. Germline lookup yields CDR1 MNHNY and CDR2 SVGAGI (reference sequence). J was trimmed by 1 base and V by 5 bases; bases with no gene match: 4. The CDR3 region is CASSIGQVNTGELFF. The DNA of the CDR3 is TGTGCCAGCAGTATTGGACAGGTGAACACCGGGGAGCTGTTTTTT.

The chain is built from TRBV10-2 and TRBJ2-7, with 10 bases lining up with TRBD2. J gave up 2 bases and V 5 bases, and 12 bases lay outside the gene matches. Germline V gene data show CDR1 as WSHSY and CDR2 as SAAADI. This CDR3 has 17 amino acids. In DNA form, the CDR3 reads TGCGCCAGCAGTCAGACCTCAACTAGCGGGGTTCCCTACGAGCAGTACTTC. This sequence encodes CASSQTSTSGVPYEQYF.

For the CDR3, the DNA is TGTGCCAGCAGCGCCCGGGACAGGGGGCTCGCTGAAGCTTTCTTT. It yields the protein CASSARDRGLAEAFF. The genes are TRBV5-6 and TRBJ1-1; 12 bases align to TRBD1. This CDR3 has 15 amino acids. From germline, CDR1 is SGHDT and CDR2 YYEEEE. The V gene end was trimmed by 4 bases and the J gene end by 6 bases; junction bases not matched to a gene: 7.

Worth noting for this clone: At one end the junction does not follow the germline gene, possibly because of a read error. The rearrangement links TRBV9 to TRBJ1-1; TRBD1 might be the D (6 bases). This CDR3 region has 12 residues. The germline V gene encodes CDR1 SGDLS and CDR2 YYNGEE. The DNA of the CDR3 is TGTGCCAGCAGCCCTCGGACAGCAGCCCTGGAGTTT. Residues: CASSPRTAALEF.

This chain uses TRBV5-4 with TRBJ2-7; tentative D call: TRBD1 (6 bases). V was cut by 3 bases and J by 3 bases, with 10 bases left in between. CDR1 is SGHNT, CDR2 YYREEE, per germline (reference sequence). The CDR3 sequence is 13 residues long. DNA of the CDR3: TGTGCCAGCAGCTCGGACAGTAGCTACGAGCAGTACTTC. Translation: CASSSDSSYEQYF.

V gene TRBV11-2 combines with J gene TRBJ2-7; the match to TRBD2 covers 9 bases. Looked up from germline, CDR1 is SGHAT and CDR2 is FQNNGV. J was trimmed by 3 bases and V by 1 base; bases with no gene match: 7. The CDR3 spans 16 residues. CDR3 loop: CASSLVRGTSRYEQYF. CDR3 DNA: TGTGCCAGCAGCTTAGTTCGGGGGACTAGCCGCTACGAGCAGTACTTC.

This clone was seen ten or more times. This chain uses TRBV7-9 with TRBJ2-1; D remains unclear. CDR3 length: 17 residues. V gave up 4 bases and J gave up 3 bases, with 19 bases separating them. CDR1 and CDR2 from the germline V gene are SEHNR and FQNEAQ (reference sequence). CDR3 nucleotides: TGTGCCAGCAGCTCTCCCGACGGGTCCTCCTACTACAATGAGCAGTTCTTC. This codes for CASSSPDGSSYYNEQFF. The full variable domain, in which reference TRBV7-9 and TRBJ2-1 provide the parts outside the CDR3, is DTGVSQNPRHKITKRGQNVTFRCDPISEHNRLYWYRQTLGQGPEFLTYFQNEAQLEKSRLLSDRFSAERPKGSFSTLEIQRTEQGDSAMYLCASSSPDGSSYYNEQFFGPGTRLTVL.

This clone was seen just once. Here the CDR3 reads CASSFGDDTEAFF. CDR3 nucleotide sequence: TGCGCCAGCAGCTTCGGGGATGACACTGAAGCTTTCTTT. The chain carries TRBV5-1 and TRBJ1-1, with D unclear. The CDR3 contains 13 residues. Trimming shortened V by 2 bases and J by 3 bases, and 8 bases separated the two germline ends. Germline V lookup: CDR1 SGHRS, CDR2 YFSETQ.

The chain has TRBV27 and TRBJ2-2; 11 nucleotides align to TRBD2. This CDR3 spans 16 amino acids. V trimming: 3 bases; J trimming: 5 bases; junction bases outside the gene matches: 5. CDR1 and CDR2 from the germline V gene are MNHEY and SMNVEV (reference sequence). The CDR3 DNA follows: TGTGCCAGCAGTTTTAGCGGGAGGGCCCGGACCGGGGAGCTGTTTTTT. It codes for CASSFSGRARTGELFF.

The genes are TRBV7-2 and TRBJ2-1; D remains unclear. CDR3 length: 9 amino acids. Germline CDR1 and CDR2: SGHTA and FQGNSA. V dropped 0 bases and J dropped 14 bases, with 2 bases sitting between them. The CDR3 DNA sequence: TGTGCCAGCAGCTTAGCCGAGTTCTTC. Amino acid sequence: CASSLAEFF.

The V and J genes are TRBV10-3 and TRBJ1-5; TRBD1 matches 8 bases. V lost 6 bases to trimming and J lost 11 bases; unmatched junction nucleotides: 9. This CDR3 comprises 13 residues. The germline CDR1 and CDR2 sequences are ENHRY and SYGVKD. CDR3 nucleotides: TGTGCCATCAGCCCGGGACAGGTCTCATCCCAGCATTTT. Residues: CAISPGQVSSQHF.

V is TRBV7-8 and J is TRBJ2-7, with 8 bases lining up with TRBD2. Germline V lookup: CDR1 SGHVS, CDR2 FQNEAQ. The CDR3 is 15 residues long. With V trimmed by 1 base and J by 6 bases, 8 bases remained unmatched. CDR3 protein: CASSLDAGGGAEQYF. The CDR3 nucleotides read TGTGCCAGCAGCTTAGATGCGGGAGGCGGGGCCGAGCAGTACTTC.

The chain couples TRBV9 to TRBJ2-4; TRBD2 might be the D (5 bases). The CDR3 is 15 residues long. V was trimmed by 3 bases and J by 1 base, leaving 11 bases between them. Germline CDR1 reads SGDLS; CDR2 reads YYNGEE. The CDR3 protein is CASSADGMAKNIQYF. In DNA form, the CDR3 reads TGTGCCAGCAGCGCAGACGGGATGGCCAAAAACATTCAGTACTTC.

The chain combines TRBV5-1 with TRBJ2-3, with a weak D call TRBD2 (6 bases). The germline V gene encodes CDR1 SGHRS and CDR2 YFSETQ. This CDR3 has 15 amino acids. Between the trimmed V and J ends, which lost 2 bases and 2 bases, there was a span of 12 bases. The CDR3 DNA is TGCGCCAGCAGCTTCGGGGGAGGACCCACAGATACGCAGTATTTT. Translating gives CASSFGGGPTDTQYF.

The chain joins TRBV4-1 to TRBJ2-7, with 8 bases aligning to TRBD2. V lost 4 bases to trimming and J lost 4 bases; unmatched junction nucleotides: 9. The CDR3 length is 15 residues. The V gene's germline CDR1 is MGHRA and CDR2 YSYEKL. CDR3 DNA: TGCGCCAGCAGCCCAATCGGGACTAGTGATTACGAGCAGTACTTC. It encodes CASSPIGTSDYEQYF.

The rearrangement links TRBV27 to TRBJ2-5; 7 nucleotides match TRBD1. V gave up 2 bases and J gave up 2 bases; unmatched junction bases: 2. Germline values: CDR1 MNHEY, CDR2 SMNVEV (reference sequence). CDR3 size: 14 residues. CDR3 bases: TGTGCCAGCAGTTTAAGGGACAGACAAGAGACCCAGTACTTC. Its protein is CASSLRDRQETQYF.

The genes are TRBV4-2 and TRBJ2-7, with TRBD2 matching 8 bases. Trimming removed 0 bases from V and 3 bases from J; junction bases left unmatched: 7. Germline V lookup: CDR1 LGHNA, CDR2 YNFKEQ. The CDR3 runs 16 residues. The CDR3 is CASSQDIPSGSYEQYF. CDR3 nucleotide sequence: TGTGCCAGCAGCCAAGATATCCCCAGCGGGAGCTACGAGCAGTACTTC.

The CDR3 reads CSVGAGTGIYEQYF. The CDR3 nucleotides are TGCAGCGTTGGGGCCGGGACAGGGATCTACGAGCAGTACTTC. The V call is TRBV29-1, the J call TRBJ2-7; 9 bases agree with TRBD1. The germline V gene has CDR1 SQVTM and CDR2 ANQGSEA. Losses at the gene ends were 4 bases for V and 3 bases for J; bases not matched to a gene: 7. The CDR3 spans 14 residues.

The chain carries TRBV27 and TRBJ1-1, with D possibly matching TRBD1 (6 bases). V was trimmed by 5 bases and J by 8 bases, leaving 15 bases between them. The germline V gene has CDR1 MNHEY and CDR2 SMNVEV (reference sequence). CDR3 size: 13 residues. In DNA, the CDR3 is TGTGCCAGCAGTCCCGGACAGTTATACGAAGCTTTCTTT. Protein sequence: CASSPGQLYEAFF.

This clone is a singleton in its sample. The chain links TRBV9 to TRBJ2-1, with TRBD2 as a possible D gene (5 bases). Trimming pared 0 bases from V and 2 bases from J, leaving 9 bases between. The length of the CDR3 is 15 residues. Germline CDR1 and CDR2: SGDLS and YYNGEE. The CDR3 DNA is TGTGCCAGCAGCGTAGTGCCAGCGGCCTACAATGAGCAGTTCTTC. Translation gives CASSVVPAAYNEQFF.

The V call is TRBV2, the J call TRBJ1-2; TRBD1 matches at 10 bases. The germline CDR1 and CDR2 sequences are SNHLY and FYNNEI. J was trimmed by 8 bases and V by 7 bases; bases with no gene match: 13. The CDR3 runs 15 residues. CDR3 loop: CASIPDRGRPEGYTF. The CDR3 coding sequence is TGTGCCAGCATACCAGACAGGGGGCGCCCGGAAGGCTACACCTTC.